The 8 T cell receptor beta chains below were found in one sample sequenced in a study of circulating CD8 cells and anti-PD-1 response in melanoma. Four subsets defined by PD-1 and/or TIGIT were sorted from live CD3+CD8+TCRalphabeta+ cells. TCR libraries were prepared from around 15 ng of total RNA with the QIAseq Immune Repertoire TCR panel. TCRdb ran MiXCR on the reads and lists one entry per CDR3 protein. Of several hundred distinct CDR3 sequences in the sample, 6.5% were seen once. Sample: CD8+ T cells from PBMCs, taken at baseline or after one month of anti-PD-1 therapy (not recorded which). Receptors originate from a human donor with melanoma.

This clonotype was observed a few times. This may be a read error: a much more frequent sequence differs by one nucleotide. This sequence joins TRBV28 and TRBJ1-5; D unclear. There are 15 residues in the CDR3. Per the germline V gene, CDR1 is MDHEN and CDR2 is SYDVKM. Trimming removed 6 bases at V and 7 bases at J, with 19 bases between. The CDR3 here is CASSLERQVRQPQHF. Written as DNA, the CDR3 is TGTGCCAGCAGCCTAGAGAGGCAGGTACGACAGCCCCAGCATTTT.

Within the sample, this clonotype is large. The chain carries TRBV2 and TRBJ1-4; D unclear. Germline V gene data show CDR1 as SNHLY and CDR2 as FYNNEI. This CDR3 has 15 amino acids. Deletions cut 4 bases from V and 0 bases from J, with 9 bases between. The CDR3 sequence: CASSADTSTNEKLFF. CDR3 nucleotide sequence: TGTGCCAGCAGTGCAGACACTTCAACTAATGAAAAACTGTTTTTT.

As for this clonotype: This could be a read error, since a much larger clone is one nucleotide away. The CDR3 spells CASTVEGAGRNYGYTF. CDR3 nucleotide sequence: TGTGCCAGCACCGTAGAGGGGGCAGGGAGGAACTATGGCTACACCTTC. The chain carries TRBV12-3 or TRBV12-4 and TRBJ1-2, with TRBD1 matching 7 bases. With 7 bases clipped from V and 2 bases from J, the junction kept 13 bases outside the gene matches. The CDR3 spans 16 residues.

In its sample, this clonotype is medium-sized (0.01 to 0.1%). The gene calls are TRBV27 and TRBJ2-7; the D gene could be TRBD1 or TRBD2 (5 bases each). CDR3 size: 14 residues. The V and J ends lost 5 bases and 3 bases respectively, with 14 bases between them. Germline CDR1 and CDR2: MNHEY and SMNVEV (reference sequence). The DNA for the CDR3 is TGTGCCAGCAGTACCGGACGGGACGTCTACGAGCAGTACTTC. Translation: CASSTGRDVYEQYF.

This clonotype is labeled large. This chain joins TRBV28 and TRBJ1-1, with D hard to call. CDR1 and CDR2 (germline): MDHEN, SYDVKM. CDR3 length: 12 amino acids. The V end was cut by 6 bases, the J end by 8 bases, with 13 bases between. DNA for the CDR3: TGTGCCAGCAGGGCCGACCTCCTCGAAGCTTTCTTT. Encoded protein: CASRADLLEAFF. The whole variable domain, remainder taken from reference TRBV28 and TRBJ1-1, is DVKVTQSSRYLVKRTGEKVFLECVQDMDHENMFWYRQDPGLGLRLIYFSYDVKMKEKGDIPEGYSVSREKKERFSLILESASTNQTSMYLCASRADLLEAFFGQGTRLTVV.

DNA of the CDR3: TGTGCCAGCAGGTTTTCCCCACCCGGCGGTTACGAGCAGTACTTC. Its protein is CASRFSPPGGYEQYF. The V and J genes are TRBV28 and TRBJ2-7; D uncertain. Germline loops: CDR1 MDHEN, CDR2 SYDVKM. This CDR3 has 15 amino acids. V lost 6 bases, J lost 4 bases, and 19 bases lay in between. Full variable domain (rest looked up from reference TRBV28 and TRBJ2-7): DVKVTQSSRYLVKRTGEKVFLECVQDMDHENMFWYRQDPGLGLRLIYFSYDVKMKEKGDIPEGYSVSREKKERFSLILESASTNQTSMYLCASRFSPPGGYEQYFGPGTRLTVT.

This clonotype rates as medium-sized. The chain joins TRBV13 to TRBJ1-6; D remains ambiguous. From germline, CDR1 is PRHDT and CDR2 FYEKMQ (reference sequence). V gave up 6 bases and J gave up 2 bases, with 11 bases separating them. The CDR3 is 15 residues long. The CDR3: CASRWKGAYNSPLHF. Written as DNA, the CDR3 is TGTGCCAGCAGGTGGAAGGGCGCCTATAATTCACCCCTCCACTTT.

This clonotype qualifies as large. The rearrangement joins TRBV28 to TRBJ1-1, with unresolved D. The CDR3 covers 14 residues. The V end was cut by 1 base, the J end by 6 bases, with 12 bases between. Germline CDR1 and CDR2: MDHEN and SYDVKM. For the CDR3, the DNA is TGTGCCAGCAGTTTATTCCCCGCCGGGGCTGAAGCTTTCTTT. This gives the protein CASSLFPAGAEAFF.